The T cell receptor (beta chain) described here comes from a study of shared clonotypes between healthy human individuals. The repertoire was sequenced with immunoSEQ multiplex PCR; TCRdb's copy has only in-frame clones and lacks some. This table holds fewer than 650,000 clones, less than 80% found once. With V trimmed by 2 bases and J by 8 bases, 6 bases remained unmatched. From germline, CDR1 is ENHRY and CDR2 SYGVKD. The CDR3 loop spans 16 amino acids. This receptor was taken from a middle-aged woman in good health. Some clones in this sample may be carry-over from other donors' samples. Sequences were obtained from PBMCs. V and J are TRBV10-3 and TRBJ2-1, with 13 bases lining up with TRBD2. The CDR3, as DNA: TGTGCCATCAGTGAGGGGACTAGCGGGATTGCCCATGAGCAGTTCTTC. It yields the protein CAISEGTSGIAHEQFF.